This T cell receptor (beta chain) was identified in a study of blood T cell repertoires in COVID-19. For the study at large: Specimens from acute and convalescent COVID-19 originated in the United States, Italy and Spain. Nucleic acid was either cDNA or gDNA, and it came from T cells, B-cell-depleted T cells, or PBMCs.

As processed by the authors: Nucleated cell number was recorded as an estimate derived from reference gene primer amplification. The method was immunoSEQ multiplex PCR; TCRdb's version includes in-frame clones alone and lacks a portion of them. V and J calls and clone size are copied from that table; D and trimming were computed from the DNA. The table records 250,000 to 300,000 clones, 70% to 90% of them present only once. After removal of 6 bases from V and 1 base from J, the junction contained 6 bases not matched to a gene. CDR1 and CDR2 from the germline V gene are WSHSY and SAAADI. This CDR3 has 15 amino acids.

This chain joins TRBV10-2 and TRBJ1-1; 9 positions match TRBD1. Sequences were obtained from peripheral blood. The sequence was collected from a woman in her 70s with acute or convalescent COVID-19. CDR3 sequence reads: CASSPSGQGNTEAFF. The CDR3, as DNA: TGCGCCAGCAGCCCCTCGGGACAGGGGAACACTGAAGCTTTCTTT.